This TCR beta chain is drawn from a study of shared clonotypes between healthy human individuals. This clone was picked up a small number of times. Its cognate antigen is unknown. Whole-study results and caveats: It was expected that sequencing depth would affect clonotype sharing among donors. On the whole, naive subsets had larger estimated richness than memory subsets had.

Replicate sorted-subset PCRs were loaded with around 0.2 ug DNA, roughly 33,000 T cell genomes. Produced via immunoSEQ multiplex PCR; TCRdb's table is partial and in-frame only. The sample contains around 720,000 clones, about three quarters of which appear only once. Trimming cost V 1 base and J 4 bases, with 17 bases left between them. The CDR3 is 17 amino acids. From germline, CDR1 is SGHVS and CDR2 FQNEAQ. Specimen: memory CD4+ T cells sorted from blood. Subset indicated: CD45RA-negative fraction. The TCR sequence derives from a woman aged 30 to 39 in good health. This chain connects TRBV7-8 to TRBJ1-3, with D uncertain. CDR3 residues: CASSLGEPGSGGNTIYF. The DNA for the CDR3 is TGTGCCAGCAGCTTAGGGGAACCCGGGTCAGGAGGAAACACCATATATTTT.